This T cell receptor beta chain was sequenced for a study of T-cell reconstitution after alpha-beta-depleted transplantation in children. Whole-study findings and limits: Expanded graft clones, several hundred of them, were reportedly the source of alpha-beta T cells about two months after transplant.

The TCRbeta library incorporated unique molecular identifiers. TCRdb reprocessed the PCR reads via MiXCR and lists one record per CDR3 protein. This table has about 220,000 distinct CDR3 sequences, approximately 17% appearing once. In its sample, this clonotype was seen many times. The antigen is unknown. After removal of 0 bases from V and 3 bases from J, the junction contained 16 bases not matched to a gene. Germline V gives CDR1 SGHRS, CDR2 YFSETQ. This CDR3 is built from 19 residues. J is TRBJ2-7 and V is TRBV5-1; the match to TRBD1 covers 9 bases. The sequences come from PBMCs, mostly from graft donor cells, collected 360 days after TCRalphabeta/CD19-depleted stem cell transplant. The origin of this receptor is a male patient between 2 and 10 years old who had a stem cell transplant for acute lymphoblastic leukemia, so the T cells may come from the graft donor. The CDR3 protein is CASSLVLGTGPKMVYEQYF. CDR3 nucleotides: TGCGCCAGCAGCTTGGTCCTAGGGACAGGGCCCAAGATGGTCTACGAGCAGTACTTC.